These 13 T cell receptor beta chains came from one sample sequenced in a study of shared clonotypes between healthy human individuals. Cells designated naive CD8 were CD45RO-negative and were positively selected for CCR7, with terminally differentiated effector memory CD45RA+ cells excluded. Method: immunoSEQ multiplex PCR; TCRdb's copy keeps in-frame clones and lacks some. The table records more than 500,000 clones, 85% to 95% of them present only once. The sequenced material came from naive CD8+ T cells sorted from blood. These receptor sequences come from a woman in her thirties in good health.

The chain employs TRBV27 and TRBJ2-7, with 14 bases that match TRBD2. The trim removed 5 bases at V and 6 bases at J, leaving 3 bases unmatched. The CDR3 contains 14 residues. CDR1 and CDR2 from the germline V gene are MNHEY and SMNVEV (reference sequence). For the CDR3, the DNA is TGTGCCAGCAGTCCGACTAGCGGGAGGGTCGAGCAGTACTTC. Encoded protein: CASSPTSGRVEQYF.

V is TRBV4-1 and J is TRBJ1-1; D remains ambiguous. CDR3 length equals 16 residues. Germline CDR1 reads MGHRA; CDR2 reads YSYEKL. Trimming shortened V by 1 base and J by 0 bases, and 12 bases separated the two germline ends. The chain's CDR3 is CASSQGWQGMNTEAFF. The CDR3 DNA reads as TGCGCCAGCAGCCAAGGGTGGCAAGGGATGAACACTGAAGCTTTCTTT.

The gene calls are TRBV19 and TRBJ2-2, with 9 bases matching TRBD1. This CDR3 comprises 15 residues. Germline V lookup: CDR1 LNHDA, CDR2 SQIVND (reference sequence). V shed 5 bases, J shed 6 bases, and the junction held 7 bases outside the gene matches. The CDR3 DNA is TGTGCCAGTAGTGGATTACAGGGGGCAGCCGGGGAGCTGTTTTTT. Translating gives CASSGLQGAAGELFF. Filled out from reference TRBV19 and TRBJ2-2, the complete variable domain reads DGGITQSPKYLFRKEGQNVTLSCEQNLNHDAMYWYRQDPGQGLRLIYYSQIVNDFQKGDIAEGYSVSREKKESFPLTVTSAQKNPTAFYLCASSGLQGAAGELFFGEGSRLTVL.

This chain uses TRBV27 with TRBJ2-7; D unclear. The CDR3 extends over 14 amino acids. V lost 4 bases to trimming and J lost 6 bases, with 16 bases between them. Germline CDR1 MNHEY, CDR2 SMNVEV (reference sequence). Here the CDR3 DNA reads TGTGCCAGCAGTTCGCCCGCGGAATGGTCCGAGCAGTACTTC. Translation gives CASSSPAEWSEQYF.

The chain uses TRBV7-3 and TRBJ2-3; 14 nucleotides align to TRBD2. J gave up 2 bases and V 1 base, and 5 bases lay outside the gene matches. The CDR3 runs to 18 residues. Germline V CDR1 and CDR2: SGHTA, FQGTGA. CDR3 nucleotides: TGTGCCAGCAGCTTAATGCCGGGACTAGCGGGAGACACAGATACGCAGTATTTT. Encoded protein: CASSLMPGLAGDTDTQYF.

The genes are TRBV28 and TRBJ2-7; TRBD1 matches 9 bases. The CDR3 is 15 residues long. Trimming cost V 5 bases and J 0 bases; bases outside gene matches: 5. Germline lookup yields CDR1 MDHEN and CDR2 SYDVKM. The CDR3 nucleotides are TGTGCCAGCAGTCCCTCGGACAGGGGCTCCTACGAGCAGTACTTC. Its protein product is CASSPSDRGSYEQYF. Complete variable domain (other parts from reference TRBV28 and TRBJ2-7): DVKVTQSSRYLVKRTGEKVFLECVQDMDHENMFWYRQDPGLGLRLIYFSYDVKMKEKGDIPEGYSVSREKKERFSLILESASTNQTSMYLCASSPSDRGSYEQYFGPGTRLTVT.

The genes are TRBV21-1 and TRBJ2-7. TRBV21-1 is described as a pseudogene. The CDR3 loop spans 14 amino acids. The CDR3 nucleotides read TGTGCCAGCAGCGAAAAGGGGACCGTCTACGAGCAGTACTTC. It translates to CASSEKGTVYEQYF.

CDR3 in amino acids: CASSPARLNSYEQYF. The DNA of the CDR3 is TGTGCCAGCAGCCCGGCCCGACTCAATTCCTACGAGCAGTACTTC. V gene TRBV7-8 combines with J gene TRBJ2-7; D not certain. Germline lookup yields CDR1 SGHVS and CDR2 FQNEAQ. V was cut by 5 bases and J by 1 base, with 15 bases left in between. The CDR3 totals 15 residues.

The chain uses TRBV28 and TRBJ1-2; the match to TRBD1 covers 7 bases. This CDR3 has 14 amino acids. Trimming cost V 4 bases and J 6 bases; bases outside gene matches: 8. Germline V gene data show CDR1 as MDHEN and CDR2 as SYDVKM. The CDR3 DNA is TGTGCCAGCAGTTCCCTCGACAGGGCGGATGGCTACACCTTC. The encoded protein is CASSSLDRADGYTF.

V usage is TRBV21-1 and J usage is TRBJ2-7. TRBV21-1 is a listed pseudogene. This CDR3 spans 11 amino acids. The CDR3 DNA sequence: TGTGCCAGCAGCCCGGAAAGCGAGCAGTACTTC. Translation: CASSPESEQYF.

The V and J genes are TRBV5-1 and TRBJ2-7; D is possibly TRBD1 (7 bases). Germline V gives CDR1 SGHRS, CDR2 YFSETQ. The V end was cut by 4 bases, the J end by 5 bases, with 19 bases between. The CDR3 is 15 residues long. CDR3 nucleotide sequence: TGCGCCAGCAGCCCGGAGGGGGCCTTACTGGACGAGCAGTACTTC. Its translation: CASSPEGALLDEQYF.

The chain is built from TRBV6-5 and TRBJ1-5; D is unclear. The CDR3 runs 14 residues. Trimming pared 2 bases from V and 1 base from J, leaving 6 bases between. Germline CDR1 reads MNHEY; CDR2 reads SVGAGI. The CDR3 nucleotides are TGTGCCAGCAGTTACCGCATGAGCAATCAGCCCCAGCATTTT. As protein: CASSYRMSNQPQHF.

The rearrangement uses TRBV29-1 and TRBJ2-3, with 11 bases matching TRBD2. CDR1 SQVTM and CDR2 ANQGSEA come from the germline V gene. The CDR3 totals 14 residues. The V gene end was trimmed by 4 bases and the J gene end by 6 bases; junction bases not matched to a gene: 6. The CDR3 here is CSVASGRPGDTQYF. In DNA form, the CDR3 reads TGCAGCGTTGCTAGCGGGAGGCCTGGGGATACGCAGTATTTT.